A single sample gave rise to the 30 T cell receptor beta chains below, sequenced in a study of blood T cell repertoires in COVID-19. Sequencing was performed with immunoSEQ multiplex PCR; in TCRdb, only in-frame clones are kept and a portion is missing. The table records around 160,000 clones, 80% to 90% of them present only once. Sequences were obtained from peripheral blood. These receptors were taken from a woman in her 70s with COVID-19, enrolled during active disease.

The CDR3 bases are TGTGCCAGCAGCCAAGGTGCCAGGGGCTCTGGAAACACCATATATTTT. It codes for CASSQGARGSGNTIYF. The chain joins TRBV3-1 (or the pseudogene TRBV3-2) to TRBJ1-3, with D maybe TRBD1 (6 bases). The CDR3 spans 16 residues. In germline, CDR1 is LGHDT, CDR2 YNNKEL (reference sequence). Trimming cost V 1 base and J 0 bases, with 10 bases left between them.

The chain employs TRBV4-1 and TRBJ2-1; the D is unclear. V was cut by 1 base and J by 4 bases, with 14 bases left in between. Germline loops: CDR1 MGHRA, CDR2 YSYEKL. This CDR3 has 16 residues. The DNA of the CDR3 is TGCGCCAGCAGCCAAGTTGCTACCACCCCGTACAATGAGCAGTTCTTC. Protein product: CASSQVATTPYNEQFF.

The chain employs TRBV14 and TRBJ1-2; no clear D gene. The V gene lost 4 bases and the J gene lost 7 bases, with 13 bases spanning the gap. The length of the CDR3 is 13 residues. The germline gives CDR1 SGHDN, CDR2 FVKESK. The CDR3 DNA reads TGTGCCAGCAGCCCAAGTATCACGGTTGGCTACACCTTC. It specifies CASSPSITVGYTF.

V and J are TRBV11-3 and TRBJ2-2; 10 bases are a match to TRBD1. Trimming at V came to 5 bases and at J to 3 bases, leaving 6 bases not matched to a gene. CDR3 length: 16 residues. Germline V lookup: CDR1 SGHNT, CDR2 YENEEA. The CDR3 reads CASSAPDRGDTGELFF. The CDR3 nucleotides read TGTGCCAGCAGCGCGCCGGACAGGGGGGACACCGGGGAGCTGTTTTTT.

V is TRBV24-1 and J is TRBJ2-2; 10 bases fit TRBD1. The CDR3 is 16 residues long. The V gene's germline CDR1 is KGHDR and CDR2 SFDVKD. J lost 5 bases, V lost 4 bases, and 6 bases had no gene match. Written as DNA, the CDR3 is TGTGCCACCAGTGACTGGGGACAGGGGAAGACCGGGGAGCTGTTTTTT. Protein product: CATSDWGQGKTGELFF.

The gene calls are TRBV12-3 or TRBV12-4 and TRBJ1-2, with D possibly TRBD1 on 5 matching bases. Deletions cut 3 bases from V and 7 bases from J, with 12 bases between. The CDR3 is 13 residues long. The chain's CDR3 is CASSFEVRVGYTF. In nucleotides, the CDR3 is TGTGCCAGCAGTTTTGAGGTCAGGGTTGGCTACACCTTC.

CDR3 sequence reads: CASSDVWGGSYEQYF. In DNA form, the CDR3 reads TGTGCCAGCAGTGATGTTTGGGGGGGGTCCTACGAGCAGTACTTC. The chain combines TRBV6-1 with TRBJ2-7; 7 bases align to TRBD2. V shed 3 bases, J shed 1 base, and the junction held 6 bases outside the gene matches. Germline assignment: CDR1 MNHNS and CDR2 SASEGT. The CDR3 contains 15 residues.

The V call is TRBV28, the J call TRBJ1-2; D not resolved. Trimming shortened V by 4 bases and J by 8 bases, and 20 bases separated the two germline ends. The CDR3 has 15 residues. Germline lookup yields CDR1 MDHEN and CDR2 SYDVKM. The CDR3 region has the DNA TGTGCCAGCAGTTCACCTCCCGGGGTAAATTACGGCTACACCTTC. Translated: CASSSPPGVNYGYTF.

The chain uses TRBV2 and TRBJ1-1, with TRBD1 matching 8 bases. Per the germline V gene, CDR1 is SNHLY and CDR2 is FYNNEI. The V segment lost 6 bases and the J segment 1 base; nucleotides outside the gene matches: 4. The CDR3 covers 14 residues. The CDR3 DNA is TGTGCCAGCAGCCGGGACAGGCAGAACACTGAAGCTTTCTTT. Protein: CASSRDRQNTEAFF.

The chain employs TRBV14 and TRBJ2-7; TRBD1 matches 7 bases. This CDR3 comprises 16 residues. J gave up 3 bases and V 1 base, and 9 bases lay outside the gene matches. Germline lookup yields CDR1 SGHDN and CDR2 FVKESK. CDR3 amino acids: CASSQGAGGLGYEQYF. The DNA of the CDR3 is TGTGCCAGCAGCCAAGGGGCAGGGGGATTGGGCTACGAGCAGTACTTC.

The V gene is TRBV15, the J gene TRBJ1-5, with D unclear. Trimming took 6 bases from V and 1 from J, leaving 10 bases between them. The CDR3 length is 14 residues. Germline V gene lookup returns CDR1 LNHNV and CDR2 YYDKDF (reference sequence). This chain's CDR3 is CATSGVNSNQPQHF. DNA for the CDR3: TGTGCCACCAGTGGAGTCAACAGCAATCAGCCCCAGCATTTT. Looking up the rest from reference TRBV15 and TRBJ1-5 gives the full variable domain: DAMVIQNPRYQVTQFGKPVTLSCSQTLNHNVMYWYQQKSSQAPKLLFHYYDKDFNNEADTPDNFQSRRPNTSFCFLDIRSPGLGDTAMYLCATSGVNSNQPQHFGDGTRLSIL.

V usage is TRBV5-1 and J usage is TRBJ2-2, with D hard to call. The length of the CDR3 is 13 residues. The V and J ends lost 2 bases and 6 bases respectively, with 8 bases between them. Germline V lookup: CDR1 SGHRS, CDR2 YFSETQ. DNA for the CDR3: TGCGCCAGCAGCTTTACTGTGTCCGGGGAGCTGTTTTTT. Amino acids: CASSFTVSGELFF.

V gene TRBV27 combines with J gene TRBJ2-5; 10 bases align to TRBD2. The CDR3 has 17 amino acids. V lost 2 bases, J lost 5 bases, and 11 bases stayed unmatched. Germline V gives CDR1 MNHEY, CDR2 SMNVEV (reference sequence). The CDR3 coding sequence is TGTGCCAGCAGTTTAACGAGGAGCGGGGGGGTGGGCGAGACCCAGTACTTC. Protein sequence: CASSLTRSGGVGETQYF.

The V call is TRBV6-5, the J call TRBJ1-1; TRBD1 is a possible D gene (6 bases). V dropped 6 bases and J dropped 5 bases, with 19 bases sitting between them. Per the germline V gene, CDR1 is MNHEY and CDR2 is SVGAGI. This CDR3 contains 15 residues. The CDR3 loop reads CASRTAQGGNTEAFF. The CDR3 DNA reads TGTGCCAGCAGAACGGCACAGGGTGGGAATACTGAAGCTTTCTTT.

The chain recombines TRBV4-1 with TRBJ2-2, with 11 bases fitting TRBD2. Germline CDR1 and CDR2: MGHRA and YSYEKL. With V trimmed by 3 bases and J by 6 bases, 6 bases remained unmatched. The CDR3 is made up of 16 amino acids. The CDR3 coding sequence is TGCGCCAGCAGCCAGGCACATAGCGGGGGGGCCGGGGAGCTGTTTTTT. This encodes CASSQAHSGGAGELFF.

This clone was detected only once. CDR3 protein: CASTPAGRGREKLFF. The CDR3 DNA sequence: TGTGCCAGCACCCCAGCGGGGAGGGGGAGGGAAAAACTGTTTTTT. The genes are TRBV6-5 and TRBJ1-4; possible D gene TRBD1, 6 bases. The CDR3 covers 15 residues. Trimming removed 7 bases at V and 8 bases at J, with 20 bases between. Germline V lookup: CDR1 MNHEY, CDR2 SVGAGI.

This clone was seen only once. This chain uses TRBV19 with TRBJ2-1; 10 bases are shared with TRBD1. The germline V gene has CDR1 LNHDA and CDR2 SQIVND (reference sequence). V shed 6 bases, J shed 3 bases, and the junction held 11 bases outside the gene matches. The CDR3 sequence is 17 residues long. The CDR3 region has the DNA TGTGCCAGTAGCATGGGACAGGGGAGAGCCTACTACAATGAGCAGTTCTTC. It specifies CASSMGQGRAYYNEQFF.

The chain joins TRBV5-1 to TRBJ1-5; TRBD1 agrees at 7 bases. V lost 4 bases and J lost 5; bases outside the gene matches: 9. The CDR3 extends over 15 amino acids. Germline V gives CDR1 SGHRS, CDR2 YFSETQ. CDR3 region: CASSPLTGKDQPQHF. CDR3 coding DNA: TGCGCCAGCAGCCCCCTGACAGGGAAGGATCAGCCCCAGCATTTT.

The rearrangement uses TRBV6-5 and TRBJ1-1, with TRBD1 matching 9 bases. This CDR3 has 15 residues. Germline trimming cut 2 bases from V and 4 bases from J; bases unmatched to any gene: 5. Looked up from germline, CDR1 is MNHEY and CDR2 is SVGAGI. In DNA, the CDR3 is TGTGCCAGCAGTTACCGGACAGGGGCGGGCACTGAAGCTTTCTTT. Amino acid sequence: CASSYRTGAGTEAFF.

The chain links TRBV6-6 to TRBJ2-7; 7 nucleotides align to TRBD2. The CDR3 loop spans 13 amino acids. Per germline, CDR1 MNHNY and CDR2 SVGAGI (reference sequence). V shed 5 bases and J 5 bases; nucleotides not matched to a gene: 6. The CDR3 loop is CASSRRGVDEQYF. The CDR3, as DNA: TGTGCCAGCAGTCGTCGGGGGGTCGACGAGCAGTACTTC.

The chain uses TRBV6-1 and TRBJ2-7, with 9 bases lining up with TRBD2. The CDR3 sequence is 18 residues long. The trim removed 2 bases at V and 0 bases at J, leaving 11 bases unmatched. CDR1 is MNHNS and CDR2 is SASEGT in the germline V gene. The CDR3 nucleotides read TGTGCCAGCAGTGAATCCCCTTGGGTAGCGGGGGCCTCCTACGAGCAGTACTTC. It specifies CASSESPWVAGASYEQYF.

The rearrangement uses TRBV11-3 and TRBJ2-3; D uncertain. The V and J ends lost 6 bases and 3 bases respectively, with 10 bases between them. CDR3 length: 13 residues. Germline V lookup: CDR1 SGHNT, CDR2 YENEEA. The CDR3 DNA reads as TGTGCCAGCAGTTTTCACGGGACAGATACGCAGTATTTT. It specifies CASSFHGTDTQYF. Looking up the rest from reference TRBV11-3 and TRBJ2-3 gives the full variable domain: EAGVVQSPRYKIIEKKQPVAFWCNPISGHNTLYWYLQNLGQGPELLIRYENEEAVDDSQLPKDRFSAERLKGVDSTLKIQPAELGDSAVYLCASSFHGTDTQYFGPGTRLTVL.

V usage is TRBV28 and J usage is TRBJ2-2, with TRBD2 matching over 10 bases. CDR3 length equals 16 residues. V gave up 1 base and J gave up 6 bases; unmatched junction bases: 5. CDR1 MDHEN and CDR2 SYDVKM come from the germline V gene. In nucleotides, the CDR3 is TGTGCCAGCAGTTTATCCCAGCGGGGGGGAGCCGGGGAGCTGTTTTTT. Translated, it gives CASSLSQRGGAGELFF.

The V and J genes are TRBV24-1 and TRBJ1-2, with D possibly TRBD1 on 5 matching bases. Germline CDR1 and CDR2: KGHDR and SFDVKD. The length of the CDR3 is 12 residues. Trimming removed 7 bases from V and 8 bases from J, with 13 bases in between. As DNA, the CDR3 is TGTGCCACCAGCGGGGGTCCGTTGGGCTACACCTTC. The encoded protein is CATSGGPLGYTF.

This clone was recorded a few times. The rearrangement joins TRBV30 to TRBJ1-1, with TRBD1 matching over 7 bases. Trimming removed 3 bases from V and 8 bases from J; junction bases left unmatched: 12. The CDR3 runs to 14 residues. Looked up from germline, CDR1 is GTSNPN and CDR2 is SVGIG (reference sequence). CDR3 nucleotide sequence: TGTGCCTGGAGGATAGGACAGGACCATATCGAAGCTTTCTTT. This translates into CAWRIGQDHIEAFF.

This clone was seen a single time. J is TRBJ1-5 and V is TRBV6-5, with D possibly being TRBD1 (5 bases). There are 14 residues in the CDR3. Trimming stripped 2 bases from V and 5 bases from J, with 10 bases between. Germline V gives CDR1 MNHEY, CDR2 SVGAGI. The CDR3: CASSYGRGDQPQHF. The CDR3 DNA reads TGTGCCAGCAGTTACGGCCGGGGGGATCAGCCCCAGCATTTT.

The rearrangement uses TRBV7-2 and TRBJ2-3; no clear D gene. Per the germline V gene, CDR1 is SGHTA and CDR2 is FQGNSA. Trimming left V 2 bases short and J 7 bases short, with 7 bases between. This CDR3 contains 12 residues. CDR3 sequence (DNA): TGTGCCAGCAGCTTATCCCAGTATACGCAGTATTTT. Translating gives CASSLSQYTQYF. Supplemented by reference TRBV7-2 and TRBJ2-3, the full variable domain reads GAGVSQSPSNKVTEKGKDVELRCDPISGHTALYWYRQSLGQGLEFLIYFQGNSAPDKSGLPSDRFSAERTGGSVSTLTIQRTQQEDSAVYLCASSLSQYTQYFGPGTRLTVL.

The CDR3 coding sequence is TGTGCCAGCAGCGTAGCCGGGGGGGGAAACACCGGGGAGCTGTTTTTT. Translated, it gives CASSVAGGGNTGELFF. V is TRBV9 and J is TRBJ2-2, with 8 bases aligning to TRBD2. Germline V gives CDR1 SGDLS, CDR2 YYNGEE. This CDR3 spans 16 amino acids. The V and J ends lost 0 bases and 2 bases, in that order; junction bases with no gene match: 3.

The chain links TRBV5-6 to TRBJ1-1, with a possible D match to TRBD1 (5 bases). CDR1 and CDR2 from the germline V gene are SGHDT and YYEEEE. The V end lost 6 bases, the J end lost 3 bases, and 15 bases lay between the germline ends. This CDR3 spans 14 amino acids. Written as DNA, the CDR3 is TGTGCCAGCAAAGCCAGGGATCGGTACACTGAAGCTTTCTTT. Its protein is CASKARDRYTEAFF.

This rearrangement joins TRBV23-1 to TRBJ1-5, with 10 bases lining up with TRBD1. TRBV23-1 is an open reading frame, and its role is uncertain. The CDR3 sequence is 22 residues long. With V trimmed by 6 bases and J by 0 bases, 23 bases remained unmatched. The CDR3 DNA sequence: TGCGCCAGCAGGTGGGGACAGGGGACTGCGAGGAGGGCTTTATATAGCAATCAGCCCCAGCATTTT. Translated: CASRWGQGTARRALYSNQPQHF.